Each of the 9 T cell receptor beta chains below was sequenced from the same sample in a study of T cells in localized non-small cell lung cancer. Clones were read by immunoSEQ multiplex PCR, and TCRdb kept only the in-frame ones, dropping some. The sample includes approximately 61,000 clones, 70% to 90% of them seen just once. The input for sequencing was peripheral blood, taken before any cancer treatment. These receptors all stem from a woman between 35 and 70 years old with stage I lung adenocarcinoma.

The chain couples TRBV19 to TRBJ2-2; maybe TRBD1 (6 bases). CDR1 and CDR2 from the germline V gene are LNHDA and SQIVND (reference sequence). The germline V and J ends were trimmed by 5 bases and 4 bases, with 11 bases remaining between them. CDR3 length: 14 amino acids. Here the CDR3 reads CASSFRGGTGELFF. The CDR3 DNA follows: TGTGCCAGTAGTTTCAGGGGCGGCACCGGGGAGCTGTTTTTT.

The chain links TRBV7-8 to TRBJ1-1; TRBD1 is a possible D gene (5 bases). The CDR3 totals 14 residues. Germline CDR1 and CDR2: SGHVS and FQNEAQ. V lost 3 bases, J lost 0 bases, and 8 bases lay in between. The CDR3 loop reads CASSFDRLNTEAFF. CDR3 nucleotide sequence: TGTGCCAGCAGCTTCGACAGACTGAACACTGAAGCTTTCTTT.

As for this clone: One junction end disagrees with the germline gene, perhaps due to a read error. The J gene is TRBJ2-1, the V gene TRBV7-7; D is possibly TRBD1 (5 bases). This CDR3 spans 14 amino acids. Germline loops: CDR1 SSHAT, CDR2 FNYEAQ (reference sequence). The CDR3 is CASSPDRLNNEQFF. Written as DNA, the CDR3 is TGTGCTAGCAGCCCCGACAGATTAAACAATGAGCAGTTCTTC.

The CDR3 loop reads CASSIAGFGEQYF. The CDR3 bases are TGTGCCAGTAGTATCGCCGGGTTCGGTGAGCAGTACTTC. This chain links TRBV19 with TRBJ2-7; no reliable D call. The V gene lost 3 bases and the J gene lost 7 bases, with 13 bases spanning the gap. There are 13 residues in the CDR3. Germline V gene data show CDR1 as LNHDA and CDR2 as SQIVND (reference sequence).

The chain has TRBV9 and TRBJ2-1; tentatively, D is TRBD1 (6 bases). The CDR3 extends over 16 amino acids. V was shortened by 1 base and J by 8 bases, with 19 bases between the two germline ends. From germline, CDR1 is SGDLS and CDR2 YYNGEE. For the CDR3, the DNA is TGTGCCAGCAGCGTAAGGAGTGGGGGCCCACGGGATGAGCAGTTCTTC. It specifies CASSVRSGGPRDEQFF.

Only one count was recorded for this clone. The rearrangement links TRBV25-1 to TRBJ1-2, with a tentative D call TRBD1 (5 bases). Germline CDR1 and CDR2: MGHDK and SYGVNS. The CDR3 has 13 residues. Trimming took off 3 bases at V and 5 bases at J, with 10 bases between the two ends. CDR3 DNA: TGTGCCAGCAGTGATCGGGGGACGTATGGCTACACCTTC. This sequence encodes CASSDRGTYGYTF.

The rearrangement joins TRBV7-2 to TRBJ2-2; no reliable D call. CDR1 is SGHTA and CDR2 is FQGNSA in the germline V gene. The CDR3 covers 15 residues. With 1 base removed from V and 5 bases from J, the gap between germline ends came to 11 bases. The CDR3 nucleotides read TGTGCCAGCAGCTTAGACGAGCGAAATACCGGGGAGCTGTTTTTT. Translated, it gives CASSLDERNTGELFF.

The chain recombines TRBV19 with TRBJ1-5; 11 positions match TRBD1. Trimming at V came to 5 bases and at J to 3 bases, leaving 6 bases not matched to a gene. Germline values: CDR1 LNHDA, CDR2 SQIVND (reference sequence). The CDR3 runs to 16 residues. The CDR3 sequence: CASSPRDRGFNQPQHF. The CDR3 bases are TGTGCCAGTAGTCCCCGGGACAGGGGGTTCAATCAGCCCCAGCATTTT.

The chain employs TRBV5-1 and TRBJ1-3, with 8 nucleotides matching TRBD1. J lost 2 bases, V lost 3 bases, and 1 base had no gene match. CDR3 length equals 14 residues. CDR1 is SGHRS, CDR2 YFSETQ, per germline. The CDR3 DNA reads as TGCGCCAGCAGCTCGACAGGGGCTGGAAACACCATATATTTT. Translating it yields CASSSTGAGNTIYF.